The 28 T cell receptor beta chains given below trace back to one sample, sequenced in a study of blood T cell repertoires in COVID-19. Method: immunoSEQ multiplex PCR; TCRdb's copy keeps in-frame clones and lacks some. In the table there are roughly 68,000 clones, about 88% of which are singletons. Sequencing was performed on peripheral blood. The receptors here all came from a human donor in a cohort sampled during active COVID-19.

This chain uses TRBV5-1 with TRBJ2-7; perhaps TRBD1 as D (6 bases). V was clipped by 2 bases and J by 1 base, with 10 bases between them. Per the germline V gene, CDR1 is SGHRS and CDR2 is YFSETQ. The CDR3 contains 14 residues. CDR3 protein: CASSFRGVSYEQYF. The CDR3 DNA follows: TGCGCCAGCAGCTTCAGGGGCGTTTCCTACGAGCAGTACTTC.

This chain joins TRBV2 and TRBJ2-5, with 13 bases matching TRBD2. This CDR3 has 16 residues. CDR1 is SNHLY, CDR2 FYNNEI, per germline. Trimming at V came to 8 bases and at J to 2 bases, leaving 8 bases not matched to a gene. Here the CDR3 DNA reads TGTGCCAGCCGGATGGGACTAGCGGGGCAACAAGAGACCCAGTACTTC. It yields the protein CASRMGLAGQQETQYF.

The chain employs TRBV5-1 and TRBJ2-1; 9 bases line up with TRBD1. With V trimmed by 3 bases and J by 5 bases, 3 bases remained unmatched. CDR3 length equals 14 residues. Germline V gene sequence: CDR1 SGHRS, CDR2 YFSETQ. The CDR3 bases are TGCGCCAGCAGCTGGGGGACAGGGCACAATGAGCAGTTCTTC. The encoded protein is CASSWGTGHNEQFF.

V usage is TRBV19 and J usage is TRBJ1-1; 7 nucleotides align to TRBD1. After removal of 1 base from V and 7 bases from J, the junction contained 9 bases not matched to a gene. This CDR3 has 15 residues. Germline V gene data show CDR1 as LNHDA and CDR2 as SQIVND (reference sequence). The CDR3 bases are TGTGCCAGTAGTATAGTTCCAGGGGGAACAAGTGAAGCTTTCTTT. The encoded protein is CASSIVPGGTSEAFF.

The CDR3 sequence is CASSKGQGWYNEQFF. The CDR3 DNA reads TGTGCCAGCAGCAAGGGACAGGGGTGGTACAATGAGCAGTTCTTC. The rearrangement links TRBV7-2 to TRBJ2-1, with 10 bases matching TRBD1. V gave up 5 bases and J gave up 4 bases; unmatched junction bases: 5. The CDR3 totals 15 residues. Germline V lookup: CDR1 SGHTA, CDR2 FQGNSA. The complete variable domain, with remaining parts taken from reference TRBV7-2 and TRBJ2-1, reads GAGVSQSPSNKVTEKGKDVELRCDPISGHTALYWYRQSLGQGLEFLIYFQGNSAPDKSGLPSDRFSAERTGGSVSTLTIQRTQQEDSAVYLCASSKGQGWYNEQFFGPGTRLTVL.

CDR3 DNA: TGTGCCAGCAGTTGGGCAGGGATACTTGGCTACACCTTC. Protein sequence: CASSWAGILGYTF. This chain links TRBV2 with TRBJ1-2; D is possibly TRBD1 (5 bases). This CDR3 is 13 amino acids long. Germline lookup yields CDR1 SNHLY and CDR2 FYNNEI. Trimming took 5 bases from V and 7 from J, leaving 14 bases between them.

The rearrangement joins TRBV5-1 to TRBJ2-5; 10 positions match TRBD2. V lost 0 bases, J lost 1 base, and 3 bases stayed unmatched. The CDR3 has 16 amino acids. Germline assignment: CDR1 SGHRS and CDR2 YFSETQ. CDR3 protein: CASSLGASGSQETQYF. Here the CDR3 DNA reads TGCGCCAGCAGCTTGGGGGCTAGCGGGAGCCAAGAGACCCAGTACTTC.

The J gene is TRBJ1-2, the V gene TRBV6-6; D ambiguous. There are 15 residues in the CDR3. Germline V lookup: CDR1 MNHNY, CDR2 SVGAGI (reference sequence). The V end was cut by 2 bases, the J end by 5 bases, with 15 bases between. The DNA of the CDR3 is TGTGCCAGCAGTTACCCTGATTTGAACCGGTATGGCTACACCTTC. Its protein product is CASSYPDLNRYGYTF.

This clone was observed a few times. CDR3 coding DNA: TGTGCCAGCCGATCTATGCGGGGTAGGGCCAACGTCCTGACTTTC. Encoded protein: CASRSMRGRANVLTF. The rearrangement joins TRBV19 to TRBJ2-6; the D gene is possibly TRBD2 (6 bases). The germline V gene encodes CDR1 LNHDA and CDR2 SQIVND (reference sequence). The CDR3 is 15 residues long. The V and J ends lost 9 bases and 5 bases respectively, with 17 bases between them.

V is TRBV19 and J is TRBJ2-2; 10 positions agree with TRBD1. The CDR3 is 15 amino acids. In germline, CDR1 is LNHDA, CDR2 SQIVND (reference sequence). Trimming at V came to 3 bases and at J to 8 bases, leaving 6 bases not matched to a gene. The CDR3 coding sequence is TGTGCCAGTAGTATTCGACAGGGGGCGCGGGGGGAGCTGTTTTTT. Its protein product is CASSIRQGARGELFF.

The gene calls are TRBV14 and TRBJ2-1; 7 bases map to TRBD2. With 4 bases clipped from V and 4 bases from J, the junction kept 4 bases outside the gene matches. This CDR3 is 14 amino acids long. CDR1 is SGHDN, CDR2 FVKESK, per germline. The CDR3 region is CASSRTSWYNEQFF. CDR3 nucleotides: TGTGCCAGCAGCCGGACTAGTTGGTACAATGAGCAGTTCTTC.

This clone was recorded once. V usage is TRBV2 and J usage is TRBJ1-6, with TRBD1 matching 8 bases. Germline CDR1 and CDR2: SNHLY and FYNNEI. V shed 6 bases, J shed 7 bases, and the junction held 8 bases outside the gene matches. This CDR3 contains 15 residues. The CDR3 coding sequence is TGTGCCAGCAGAGACAGGGGCGCGCGGAATTCACCCCTCCACTTT. It is translated as CASRDRGARNSPLHF. The full variable domain, completed using reference TRBV2 and TRBJ1-6, is EPEVTQTPSHQVTQMGQEVILRCVPISNHLYFYWYRQILGQKVEFLVSFYNNEISEKSEIFDDQFSVERPDGSNFTLKIRSTKLEDSAMYFCASRDRGARNSPLHFGNGTRLTVT.

This chain connects TRBV7-8 to TRBJ2-1, with 7 bases lining up with TRBD2. The germline gives CDR1 SGHVS, CDR2 FQNEAQ. The CDR3 is 14 amino acids. V lost 6 bases to trimming and J lost 8 bases; unmatched junction nucleotides: 10. This CDR3 reads CASSPLRGRDEQFF. The CDR3 bases are TGTGCCAGCAGTCCTCTCCGGGGGAGGGATGAGCAGTTCTTC.

This clone came up once. This chain uses TRBV5-1 with TRBJ1-3; D is possibly TRBD1 (6 bases). There are 17 residues in the CDR3. V lost 3 bases and J 0 bases, leaving 16 bases between the germline ends. The germline V gene encodes CDR1 SGHRS and CDR2 YFSETQ. The CDR3: CASSSRRDTISGNTIYF. The CDR3 DNA reads TGCGCCAGCAGCTCGAGACGGGACACCATCTCTGGAAACACCATATATTTT. Full variable domain (missing parts from reference TRBV5-1 and TRBJ1-3): KAGVTQTPRYLIKTRGQQVTLSCSPISGHRSVSWYQQTPGQGLQFLFEYFSETQRNKGNFPGRFSGRQFSNSRSEMNVSTLELGDSALYLCASSSRRDTISGNTIYFGEGSWLTVV.

This chain links TRBV25-1 with TRBJ1-1, with 8 bases fitting TRBD1. V was clipped by 7 bases and J by 7 bases; unmatched bases: 11. This CDR3 region has 14 residues. The germline V gene encodes CDR1 MGHDK and CDR2 SYGVNS. DNA for the CDR3: TGTGCCAGCACCCCGCGGCAGGGGACAGGTGAAGCTTTCTTT. It translates to CASTPRQGTGEAFF.

CDR3 sequence reads: CASSERVSGRSEQYF. CDR3 coding DNA: TGTGCCAGCAGTGAAAGGGTTAGCGGGAGAAGCGAGCAGTACTTC. The rearrangement uses TRBV2 and TRBJ2-7; 9 bases agree with TRBD2. The germline V gene encodes CDR1 SNHLY and CDR2 FYNNEI. The CDR3 runs to 15 residues. With 2 bases clipped from V and 6 bases from J, the junction kept 8 bases outside the gene matches.

The V and J genes are TRBV2 and TRBJ2-7; 7 nucleotides align to TRBD2. Losses at the gene ends were 6 bases for V and 2 bases for J; bases not matched to a gene: 7. The CDR3 totals 14 residues. Germline-derived CDR1 and CDR2 are SNHLY and FYNNEI. CDR3 amino acids: CASRRLATTYEQYF. CDR3 DNA: TGTGCCAGCAGGCGACTAGCCACCACCTACGAGCAGTACTTC.

The gene calls are TRBV6-5 and TRBJ2-7, with D uncertain. V gave up 7 bases and J gave up 2 bases, with 12 bases separating them. Germline V gene sequence: CDR1 MNHEY, CDR2 SVGAGI. This CDR3 is 13 amino acids long. CDR3 in DNA: TGTGCCAGCACCTCCGACTTAACCTACGAGCAGTACTTC. It codes for CASTSDLTYEQYF.

V and J are TRBV5-1 and TRBJ2-2; perhaps TRBD1 as D (5 bases). Germline CDR1 is SGHRS and CDR2 is YFSETQ. Trimming shortened V by 3 bases and J by 4 bases, and 10 bases separated the two germline ends. The CDR3 consists of 14 residues. This CDR3 reads CASSYETGTGELFF. Written as DNA, the CDR3 is TGCGCCAGCAGCTACGAAACAGGCACCGGGGAGCTGTTTTTT.

This chain uses TRBV2 with TRBJ2-5, with 7 bases matching TRBD2. V lost 11 bases and J lost 2; bases outside the gene matches: 14. The CDR3 totals 15 residues. Germline lookup yields CDR1 SNHLY and CDR2 FYNNEI. The CDR3 spells CAGPRGREVQETQYF. The CDR3 DNA reads TGTGCCGGGCCACGTGGTCGGGAGGTACAAGAGACCCAGTACTTC.

The rearrangement uses TRBV15 and TRBJ1-4; TRBD1 might be the D (5 bases). This CDR3 contains 15 residues. Germline CDR1 and CDR2: LNHNV and YYDKDF (reference sequence). Trimming pared 1 base from V and 3 bases from J, leaving 9 bases between. CDR3 sequence: CATSRAKGSNEKLFF. The CDR3 region has the DNA TGTGCCACCAGCAGAGCAAAGGGGTCTAATGAAAAACTGTTTTTT. Based on the CDR3 plus reference TRBV15 and TRBJ1-4, the full variable domain is DAMVIQNPRYQVTQFGKPVTLSCSQTLNHNVMYWYQQKSSQAPKLLFHYYDKDFNNEADTPDNFQSRRPNTSFCFLDIRSPGLGDTAMYLCATSRAKGSNEKLFFGSGTQLSVL.

V usage is TRBV2 and J usage is TRBJ1-2; D is unresolved. Germline V gene sequence: CDR1 SNHLY, CDR2 FYNNEI. V lost 0 bases, J lost 7 bases, and 15 bases lay in between. The CDR3 is made up of 15 amino acids. The CDR3 nucleotides are TGTGCCAGCAGTGAAGCTGGGCAGGCGATGCCTGGCTACACCTTC. It codes for CASSEAGQAMPGYTF. The variable domain in full, with the rest retrieved from reference TRBV2 and TRBJ1-2, is EPEVTQTPSHQVTQMGQEVILRCVPISNHLYFYWYRQILGQKVEFLVSFYNNEISEKSEIFDDQFSVERPDGSNFTLKIRSTKLEDSAMYFCASSEAGQAMPGYTFGSGTRLTVV.

The chain carries TRBV6-6 and TRBJ2-2; a possible D gene is TRBD1 (5 bases). V gave up 2 bases and J gave up 4 bases, with 11 bases separating them. CDR1 and CDR2 (germline): MNHNY, SVGAGI (reference sequence). This CDR3 region has 15 residues. The CDR3 sequence: CASSYQTGPTGELFF. DNA of the CDR3: TGTGCCAGCAGTTACCAAACAGGTCCCACCGGGGAGCTGTTTTTT.

V gene TRBV19 combines with J gene TRBJ1-1, with unresolved D. CDR3 length: 16 amino acids. Trimming pared 7 bases from V and 1 base from J, leaving 19 bases between. Germline values: CDR1 LNHDA, CDR2 SQIVND (reference sequence). The CDR3 is CASTSNLRSWNTEAFF. DNA of the CDR3: TGTGCCAGTACCTCCAACCTGCGGAGTTGGAACACTGAAGCTTTCTTT.

This clone was seen only a few times. The chain is built from TRBV7-2 and TRBJ2-2; 7 bases fit TRBD1. V lost 5 bases and J lost 0; bases outside the gene matches: 9. CDR1 and CDR2 from the germline V gene are SGHTA and FQGNSA. This CDR3 comprises 17 residues. CDR3 sequence (DNA): TGTGCCAGCAGCCTATACGGGACAGCCGCGAACACCGGGGAGCTGTTTTTT. This encodes CASSLYGTAANTGELFF.

The J gene is TRBJ2-1, the V gene TRBV5-5; unclear D gene. The V gene's germline CDR1 is SGHKS and CDR2 YYEKEE (reference sequence). The CDR3 extends over 15 amino acids. V lost 1 base and J 2 bases, leaving 10 bases between the germline ends. CDR3 DNA: TGTGCCAGCAGCTTGCAGACACAACCCTACAATGAGCAGTTCTTC. This translates into CASSLQTQPYNEQFF.

The chain is built from TRBV4-3 and TRBJ2-3; D possibly corresponds to TRBD1 (5 bases). Germline CDR1 LGHNA, CDR2 YSLEER. Trimming pared 1 base from V and 4 bases from J, leaving 6 bases between. The CDR3 has 13 residues. CDR3: CASSQGTSDTQYF. In DNA form, the CDR3 reads TGCGCCAGCAGCCAAGGGACATCAGATACGCAGTATTTT.

This chain connects TRBV5-1 to TRBJ2-7; 11 bases align to TRBD1. V was pared by 5 bases and J by 5 bases, with 6 bases of the junction left unmatched. The CDR3 is 14 amino acids. CDR1 and CDR2 (germline): SGHRS, YFSETQ. CDR3 region: CASRRTGGLDEQYF. DNA of the CDR3: TGCGCCAGCAGACGGACAGGGGGCTTGGACGAGCAGTACTTC.